This is a list of T cell receptor beta chains from one sample in a study of shared clonotypes between healthy human individuals. The method was immunoSEQ multiplex PCR; TCRdb's version includes in-frame clones alone and lacks a portion of them. The table shows some 700,000 clones, with about nine tenths occurring only once. The sample consisted of memory CD8+ T cells from PBMCs. Source of these receptors: a man younger than 35 in good health. Some clones in this sample may be carry-over from other donors' samples. Both conserved end residues are part of each CDR3. Each record gives: CDR3 DNA, CDR3 protein, J gene, CDR3 length, V gene, D gene. D genes are given only for firm matches.

TGTGCCAGCAGCGTACCTACGACTAGCGGGAGCACAGATACGCAGTATTTT	CASSVPTTSGSTDTQYF	TRBJ2-3	17	TRBV9	TRBD2
TGTGCCAGCAGTTCTAGGGGGTTGGGACAGGGGGTCCAGAGCTCCTACGAGCAGTACTTC	CASSSRGLGQGVQSSYEQYF	TRBJ2-7	20	TRBV27	TRBD1
TGTGCCAGCAGCTGGACTAGCGAGCAGTTCTTC	CASSWTSEQFF	TRBJ2-1	11	TRBV28	TRBD2
TGTGCCAGCAGTTTGTTCGGGGAGCAGTTCTTC	CASSLFGEQFF	TRBJ2-1	11	TRBV27	.
TGCGCCAGCAGCGCGACAGGGGACGAGCAGTACTTC	CASSATGDEQYF	TRBJ2-7	12	TRBV5-1	TRBD1
TGTGCCAGCAGTGCTCGTCCCAGGCCCTCCTACGAGCAGTACTTC	CASSARPRPSYEQYF	TRBJ2-7	15	TRBV28	.
TGCAGCGTTGATCCCCGTAAGGCTGGGGAGCTGTTTTTT	CSVDPRKAGELFF	TRBJ2-2	13	TRBV29-1	.
TGCGCCAGCAGCGAATACCGTGAGACAGGGGGCTACAATGAGCAGTTCTTC	CASSEYRETGGYNEQFF	TRBJ2-1	17	TRBV4-1	TRBD1
TGTGCCAGTAGTCCCCGGGACAGGGGGGACAATGAGCAGTTCTTC	CASSPRDRGDNEQFF	TRBJ2-1	15	TRBV19	TRBD1
TGCGCCAGCAGCCGACTAGGAGGTGTGGGGGGCCAGCATTTT	CASSRLGGVGGQHF	TRBJ1-5	14	TRBV4-1	.
TGTGCCAGCAGCTCCAGGACGGGGAACACTGAAGCTTTCTTT	CASSSRTGNTEAFF	TRBJ1-1	14	TRBV11-3	.
TGTGCCAGCAGCCAGTATGGGTACTCCTACGAGCAGTACTTC	CASSQYGYSYEQYF	TRBJ2-7	14	TRBV14	.
TGTGCCAGCAGCTTAATAGGAGCGGGAGGCGGGGAGCTGTTTTTT	CASSLIGAGGGELFF	TRBJ2-2	15	TRBV7-9	TRBD2
TGCAGCGGGTCCGGACAGAGGGGCGAGCAGTACTTC	CSGSGQRGEQYF	TRBJ2-7	12	TRBV29-1	.
TGTGCCAGCAGCGTAGAGCCTGCAGGGGACCCCTATGGCTACACCTTC	CASSVEPAGDPYGYTF	TRBJ1-2	16	TRBV9	.
TGTGCCAGAAGCACCACCGGGGCGAAGCGAACATACGAGCAGTACTTC	CARSTTGAKRTYEQYF	TRBJ2-7	16	TRBV5-3	.